Detailed here is one TCR beta chain. Its antigen is undetermined. At least 5.5 micrograms of total RNA were extracted per sample. Trimming stripped 7 bases from V and 2 bases from J, with 18 bases between. From germline, CDR1 is DFQATT and CDR2 SNEGSKA (reference sequence). This CDR3 region has 15 residues. The sample belongs to a study of blood T cells in healthy people across ages. Whole-study results and caveats: Fewer expanded clones and more diversity marked long-lived versus aged donors. Roughly linear declines in TCR beta diversity per million T cells occurred with age.

A sample-barcoded 5' primer and a J-beta primer mix were used in a second PCR of about 7 to 12 cycles. Samples each returned at least 3 million CDR3-containing paired-end reads. One entry per CDR3 protein results from TCRdb running MiXCR on the 5' RACE reads. In the table there are approximately 1.5 million distinct CDR3 sequences, approximately 43% of which are singletons. The receptor's source is a woman under 30 in good health. This chain uses TRBV20-1 with TRBJ2-1, with D hard to call. The material sequenced was blood. The CDR3 DNA reads as TGCAGTGAGAAAATAGGGAAGGTACCCTACAATGAGCAGTTCTTC. Translating it yields CSEKIGKVPYNEQFF.